The rows below give T cell receptor beta chains drawn from one sample of a study of cytomegalovirus exposure and HLA in healthy donors. Repertoires were generated with immunoSEQ multiplex PCR, while TCRdb's copy carries only in-frame clones and drops some. The sample yields under 200,000 clones, roughly four fifths seen once. The sample consisted of PBMCs. The receptor source for this set is a woman aged 18-29 years in good health and CMV-seronegative. Both conserved end residues are part of each CDR3. The order of the fields is V gene, J gene, CDR3 length, clone size, D gene, CDR3 protein, CDR3 DNA. The D gene is left open where the match is weak. Clone size is given for some rows only: seen once, a few or many times, or a class if the clone is expanded.

V: TRBV28; J: TRBJ2-7; length: 17; size: .; D: .; CDR3: CASTAASTGRFSYEQYF; DNA: TGTGCCAGCACCGCCGCGTCGACAGGCAGATTCTCCTACGAGCAGTACTTC
V: TRBV21-1; J: TRBJ2-7; length: 14; size: .; D: .; CDR3: CASTGRGPSYEQYF; DNA: TGTGCCAGCACTGGAAGGGGGCCTTCCTACGAGCAGTACTTC
V: TRBV10-2; J: TRBJ2-7; length: 14; size: few; D: TRBD1; CDR3: CATRVITGVNEQYF; DNA: TGCGCCACCCGAGTGATCACAGGGGTGAACGAGCAGTACTTC
V: TRBV4-3; J: TRBJ1-4; length: 15; size: few; D: TRBD1; CDR3: CASSRGDWSNEKLFF; DNA: TGCGCTTCCAGCAGGGGGGATTGGAGTAATGAAAAACTGTTTTTT
V: TRBV5-4; J: TRBJ2-5; length: 16; size: .; D: .; CDR3: CASSLEGVGRQETQYF; DNA: TGTGCCAGCAGCTTGGAGGGGGTGGGTAGACAAGAGACCCAGTACTTC
V: TRBV28; J: TRBJ1-5; length: 15; size: once; D: TRBD1; CDR3: CASTHTGGNNQPQHF; DNA: TGTGCCAGCACTCACACAGGGGGTAACAATCAGCCCCAGCATTTT
V: TRBV27; J: TRBJ2-7; length: 14; size: .; D: .; CDR3: CASSRQGGAYEQYF; DNA: TGTGCCAGCAGTCGGCAGGGGGGAGCCTACGAGCAGTACTTC
V: TRBV10-2; J: TRBJ1-2; length: 17; size: .; D: .; CDR3: CASSAAVTGTPNYGYTF; DNA: TGCGCCAGCAGTGCAGCCGTAACCGGGACACCTAACTATGGCTACACCTTC
V: TRBV30; J: TRBJ2-5; length: 14; size: .; D: .; CDR3: CAWSVASQKETQYF; DNA: TGTGCCTGGAGTGTCGCCTCCCAGAAGGAGACCCAGTACTTC
V: TRBV4-3; J: TRBJ1-4; length: 15; size: .; D: TRBD1; CDR3: CASSQGDTGAEKLFF; DNA: TGCGCCAGCAGCCAAGGGGACACAGGGGCTGAAAAACTGTTTTTT
V: TRBV5-1; J: TRBJ2-1; length: 15; size: .; D: TRBD2; CDR3: CASSLSGSPGNEQFF; DNA: TGCGCCAGCAGCTTGAGCGGGAGTCCCGGCAATGAGCAGTTCTTC
V: TRBV4-2; J: TRBJ2-1; length: 15; size: .; D: TRBD2; CDR3: CASSLTSDKHNEQFF; DNA: TGTGCCAGCAGCCTGACTAGCGATAAACACAATGAGCAGTTCTTC
V: TRBV27; J: TRBJ1-5; length: 14; size: .; D: .; CDR3: CASSFRGKQQPQHF; DNA: TGTGCCAGCAGTTTTCGAGGGAAACAACAGCCCCAGCATTTT
V: TRBV27; J: TRBJ2-3; length: 16; size: .; D: .; CDR3: CASSPRLHPRLGAQYF; DNA: TGTGCCAGCAGTCCACGACTACACCCTCGCCTTGGGGCGCAGTATTTT
V: TRBV7-2; J: TRBJ2-3; length: 17; size: .; D: TRBD2; CDR3: CASSLRPREGRTDTQYF; DNA: TGTGCCAGCAGCTTAAGGCCCAGGGAGGGACGCACAGATACGCAGTATTTT
V: TRBV28; J: TRBJ2-1; length: 16; size: .; D: TRBD2; CDR3: CASSPPAGVGNNEQFF; DNA: TGTGCCAGCAGCCCTCCAGCGGGAGTAGGAAATAATGAGCAGTTCTTC
V: TRBV13; J: TRBJ2-1; length: 15; size: once; D: TRBD2; CDR3: CASSLWTSGNNEQFF; DNA: TGTGCCAGCAGCTTATGGACTAGCGGTAACAATGAGCAGTTCTTC
V: TRBV5-6; J: TRBJ2-3; length: 15; size: .; D: TRBD2; CDR3: CASSRGLAGTDTQYF; DNA: TGTGCCAGCAGCCGTGGACTAGCAGGCACAGATACGCAGTATTTT
V: TRBV4-3; J: TRBJ1-1; length: 13; size: .; D: TRBD1; CDR3: CASRGQGGTEAFF; DNA: TGCGCCAGCAGAGGACAGGGAGGCACTGAAGCTTTCTTT
V: TRBV28; J: TRBJ1-2; length: 13; size: .; D: TRBD1; CDR3: CASRTGGVYGYTF; DNA: TGTGCCAGCAGGACAGGGGGGGTCTATGGCTACACCTTC
V: TRBV5-6; J: TRBJ1-5; length: 16; size: .; D: TRBD1; CDR3: CASSFGTGYSNQPQHF; DNA: TGTGCCAGCAGCTTCGGGACAGGCTATAGCAATCAGCCCCAGCATTTT
V: TRBV5-6; J: TRBJ1-1; length: 14; size: .; D: .; CDR3: CASSLYSGPTEAFF; DNA: TGTGCCAGCAGCTTGTACTCAGGGCCCACTGAAGCTTTCTTT
V: TRBV4-3; J: TRBJ2-7; length: 15; size: few; D: .; CDR3: CASSHSPGSSYEQYF; DNA: TGCGCCAGCAGCCACTCCCCGGGGTCTTCCTACGAGCAGTACTTC
V: TRBV5-1; J: TRBJ2-7; length: 14; size: few; D: TRBD1; CDR3: CASSLTTDRVEQYF; DNA: TGCGCCAGCAGCTTGACAACGGACAGGGTCGAGCAGTACTTC
V: TRBV6-5; J: TRBJ2-7; length: 16; size: once; D: TRBD1; CDR3: CASSYDEGATSYEQYF; DNA: TGTGCCAGCAGTTACGATGAGGGGGCAACGTCCTACGAGCAGTACTTC
V: TRBV4-3; J: TRBJ1-1; length: 15; size: .; D: .; CDR3: CASSQDTGLNTEAFF; DNA: TGCGCCAGCAGCCAAGATACCGGGTTGAACACTGAAGCTTTCTTT
V: TRBV28; J: TRBJ1-5; length: 14; size: .; D: .; CDR3: CASQAHREGQPQHF; DNA: TGTGCCAGCCAGGCGCACAGGGAGGGACAGCCCCAGCATTTT
V: TRBV19; J: TRBJ2-7; length: 14; size: .; D: .; CDR3: CASSIAGRGSEQYF; DNA: TGTGCCAGTAGTATTGCGGGAAGAGGGAGCGAGCAGTACTTC
V: TRBV7-9; J: TRBJ2-3; length: 18; size: .; D: TRBD2; CDR3: CASSLAGLAGGSTDTQYF; DNA: TGTGCCAGCAGCTTAGCGGGACTAGCGGGGGGTAGCACAGATACGCAGTATTTT
V: TRBV28; J: TRBJ2-1; length: 16; size: .; D: .; CDR3: CASSLRLIPRHNEQFF; DNA: TGTGCCAGCAGTTTACGTTTGATCCCGAGGCACAATGAGCAGTTCTTC
V: TRBV7-9; J: TRBJ2-7; length: 15; size: .; D: TRBD2; CDR3: CASTHGTSGRYEQYF; DNA: TGTGCCAGCACCCACGGGACTAGCGGGAGATACGAGCAGTACTTC
V: TRBV21-1; J: TRBJ2-5; length: 17; size: .; D: .; CDR3: CASSKFSPGPKKETQYF; DNA: TGTGCCAGCAGCAAGTTTAGTCCTGGGCCTAAGAAAGAGACCCAGTACTTC
V: TRBV7-9; J: TRBJ2-3; length: 16; size: .; D: TRBD1; CDR3: CASSINRDRGTDTQYF; DNA: TGTGCCAGCAGCATTAACCGGGACAGGGGGACAGATACGCAGTATTTT
V: TRBV5-1; J: TRBJ2-1; length: 18; size: .; D: TRBD2; CDR3: CASLLGRASTLGVNEQFF; DNA: TGCGCCAGTTTACTCGGGAGGGCCAGTACCCTGGGTGTCAATGAGCAGTTCTTC
V: TRBV7-7; J: TRBJ1-1; length: 13; size: .; D: .; CDR3: CASSRQENTEAFF; DNA: TGTGCCAGCAGCAGACAGGAGAACACTGAAGCTTTCTTT
V: TRBV11-2; J: TRBJ2-7; length: 16; size: .; D: TRBD1; CDR3: CASSLGYRGDRYEQYF; DNA: TGTGCCAGCAGCTTAGGATACAGGGGAGATCGCTACGAGCAGTACTTC
V: TRBV28; J: TRBJ2-2; length: 17; size: .; D: TRBD2; CDR3: CASSLVVAGESTGELFF; DNA: TGTGCCAGCAGTTTAGTAGTAGCGGGAGAATCCACCGGGGAGCTGTTTTTT
V: TRBV29-1; J: TRBJ1-2; length: 11; size: .; D: .; CDR3: CSVDREDGYTF; DNA: TGCAGCGTTGACAGGGAGGATGGCTACACCTTC
V: TRBV4-2; J: TRBJ2-7; length: 14; size: .; D: .; CDR3: CASSLHENPYEQYF; DNA: TGTGCCAGCAGCTTACACGAAAACCCCTACGAGCAGTACTTC
V: TRBV4-3; J: TRBJ2-3; length: 16; size: few; D: TRBD2; CDR3: CASSPSGLAGADTQYF; DNA: TGCGCCAGCAGCCCTTCGGGACTAGCGGGAGCGGATACGCAGTATTTT
V: TRBV7-2; J: TRBJ2-2; length: 17; size: once; D: .; CDR3: CASSLAGSGVDTGELFF; DNA: TGTGCCAGCAGCTTAGCGGGGTCCGGGGTGGACACCGGGGAGCTGTTTTTT
V: TRBV18; J: TRBJ2-1; length: 14; size: .; D: .; CDR3: CASHFFTSYNEQFF; DNA: TGTGCCAGTCACTTTTTTACTTCCTACAATGAGCAGTTCTTC
V: TRBV19; J: TRBJ2-5; length: 14; size: .; D: .; CDR3: CASSIGDRQETQYF; DNA: TGTGCCAGTAGTATTGGAGACCGCCAAGAGACCCAGTACTTC
V: TRBV27; J: TRBJ1-2; length: 15; size: .; D: TRBD1; CDR3: CASTSWTGGTYGYTF; DNA: TGTGCCAGCACCTCCTGGACAGGGGGCACCTATGGCTACACCTTC
V: TRBV18; J: TRBJ1-1; length: 15; size: few; D: .; CDR3: CASSPRSGGGTEAFF; DNA: TGTGCCAGCTCACCACGTTCCGGGGGGGGGACTGAAGCTTTCTTT
V: TRBV2; J: TRBJ1-4; length: 16; size: .; D: TRBD1; CDR3: CASSPDRLSTNEKLFF; DNA: TGTGCCAGCAGCCCGGACAGGCTCTCAACTAATGAAAAACTGTTTTTT
V: TRBV19; J: TRBJ2-3; length: 12; size: .; D: .; CDR3: CASRTRDGTQYF; DNA: TGTGCCAGTAGGACTAGAGATGGTACGCAGTATTTT
V: TRBV7-9; J: TRBJ2-7; length: 13; size: .; D: TRBD1; CDR3: CASSTGGPYEQYF; DNA: TGTGCCAGCAGCACAGGGGGTCCCTACGAGCAGTACTTC
V: TRBV7-2; J: TRBJ2-1; length: 14; size: .; D: TRBD2; CDR3: CASSLDASGSWRFF; DNA: TGTGCCAGCAGCTTAGACGCTAGCGGGAGCTGGCGGTTCTTC
V: TRBV5-1; J: TRBJ1-1; length: 15; size: .; D: .; CDR3: CASSLGSGVNTEAFF; DNA: TGCGCCAGCAGCTTGGGGAGCGGGGTGAACACTGAAGCTTTCTTT
V: TRBV5-1; J: TRBJ2-3; length: 17; size: once; D: TRBD2; CDR3: CASSRTSGGASTDTQYF; DNA: TGCGCCAGCAGCCGGACTAGCGGGGGGGCTAGCACAGATACGCAGTATTTT
V: TRBV4-3; J: TRBJ2-7; length: 16; size: .; D: TRBD1; CDR3: CASSQIGQGEQYEQYF; DNA: TGCGCCAGCAGCCAAATAGGACAGGGGGAACAGTACGAGCAGTACTTC
V: TRBV25-1; J: TRBJ2-5; length: 15; size: .; D: .; CDR3: CASSARTSRGETQYF; DNA: TGTGCCAGCAGTGCCCGGACCAGCCGCGGGGAGACCCAGTACTTC
V: TRBV2; J: TRBJ2-5; length: 16; size: once; D: TRBD2; CDR3: CASSPLSWEGQETQYF; DNA: TGTGCCAGCAGTCCCCTGAGTTGGGAGGGACAAGAGACCCAGTACTTC
V: TRBV28; J: TRBJ1-2; length: 16; size: .; D: TRBD1; CDR3: CASTSRPGGSNYGYTF; DNA: TGTGCCAGCACCTCCCGACCAGGGGGCTCTAACTATGGCTACACCTTC
V: TRBV5-6; J: TRBJ2-3; length: 15; size: .; D: .; CDR3: CASSLGWSGEDTQYF; DNA: TGTGCCAGCAGCTTGGGGTGGTCGGGGGAAGATACGCAGTATTTT
V: TRBV5-5; J: TRBJ1-4; length: 16; size: .; D: .; CDR3: CASSLALNRETEKLFF; DNA: TGTGCCAGCAGCTTGGCCTTGAACAGGGAAACTGAAAAACTGTTTTTT
V: TRBV11-2; J: TRBJ2-1; length: 18; size: once; D: TRBD2; CDR3: CASSLYSGLAGVVNEQFF; DNA: TGTGCCAGCAGCTTGTACAGTGGACTAGCGGGAGTCGTGAATGAGCAGTTCTTC
V: TRBV30; J: TRBJ2-7; length: 13; size: .; D: .; CDR3: CAWSRGGREEQYF; DNA: TGTGCCTGGAGCCGAGGGGGGAGGGAGGAGCAGTACTTC
V: TRBV28; J: TRBJ2-1; length: 20; size: .; D: TRBD1; CDR3: CASSLPSDIRTGGLYNEQFF; DNA: TGTGCCAGCAGTTTACCCTCGGATATCCGGACAGGGGGCTTATACAATGAGCAGTTCTTC